This TCR beta chain was captured by sequencing in a study of vaccination effects on CD4 cells after COVID-19 (dated by TCRdb to 2021 to 2024). In the study overall: Post-vaccine samples across the study were collected a median of 72 days after the second dose, with a range of 14 to 241. SARS-CoV-2 spike-specific CD4+ TCR repertoires were compared before and after mRNA vaccination in COVID-19 convalescent patients and in infection-naive vaccine recipients. The full study included 9 to 10 COVID-19 convalescent patients and several SARS-CoV-2-naive healthy vaccine recipients. The Oncomine TCR Beta short-read assay on an Illumina iSeq 100 was used to sequence cultures from other donors in the study. Results and caveats for the whole study, not just this receptor: The study was limited by a small number of convalescent patients, and early post-infection timepoints were lacking. Both infection-induced and vaccine-induced clones contracted markedly at late post-vaccination timepoints, which is consistent with waning T cell responses. In healthy vaccine recipients, vaccine-induced clones were almost all SARS-CoV-2 mono-reactive, with only 1 of 255 being cross-reactive with common cold coronaviruses.

To identify antigen-specific CD4+ T cell clonotypes by their expansion, the ViraFEST assay first stimulated PBMC with viral peptide pools and then applied TCR sequencing. After less than 13 days of culture, CD4+ T cells were isolated with the EasySep CD4+ T cell isolation kit. Two doses of either the BNT162b2 or the mRNA-1273 mRNA SARS-CoV-2 vaccine were administered to participants. None of the healthy vaccine recipients had a prior SARS-CoV-2 infection, which was confirmed by nucleocapsid antibody tests that came back negative both before and after vaccination. Each well held roughly 2 million PBMC cultured in IMDM containing approximately 5.2% human AB serum, 9.5 to 10 IU/ml IL-2 and gentamicin, along with around 9.1 ug/ml peptides. Half of the culture medium was replaced with fresh IL-2-containing medium on days 3 and 7. Unless noted otherwise, every peptide stimulation condition was grown in triplicate wells. PBMC were separated from whole blood using Ficoll-Paque Plus gradient centrifugation and were then either cryopreserved at -140C or used fresh. The overlapping peptide pools covered the spike proteins of SARS-CoV-2 as well as those of the common cold coronaviruses HCoV-NL63, HCoV-OC43 and HCoV-229E. The QIAamp micro DNA kit was used to extract genomic DNA from the cultured CD4+ T cells.

Library preparation was by the immunoSEQ multiplex PCR assay. DNA from the cultured and isolated CD4+ T cells underwent TCR beta CDR3 sequencing. Concerning the study's data processing: The analysis removed non-productive TCR sequences, trimmed reads to the CDR3 region, and retained only CDR3s that were 7 or more amino acids long. The MANAFEST web app was used to identify antigen-specific clonotypes by comparing expansion in peptide wells with expansion in reference cultures. To count as positive, a clone had to show expansion at FDR<0.05 compared with the reference and with all other wells, an odds ratio above 5, and a frequency above 0.1% in two replicate wells. Cross-reactive clonotypes were defined as significantly expanded in SARS-CoV-2 spike wells and in at least one common cold coronavirus spike condition. Using the stringdist R package, CDR3 similarity was measured by Levenshtein distance, and unrooted trees were constructed with ape in R 3.6.1. TCRdb stores this immuneACCESS table with in-frame sequences only. Part of the clones is absent; in the studies checked, under half of the shortfall reflects unresolved V genes, and no reason is known for the rest. V, J and clone size are those of that table, while D and trimming were read from the DNA. Across this sample there are around 69,000 clones, with roughly 81% seen only once. In total, the top ten clones hold roughly 1.4% of the sample.

The table lists this clone with a count of one. Its cognate antigen has yet to be identified. No quality values exist for individual bases; no much larger clone is one base distant. As encoded in the germline V gene, CDR1 is SGHRS while CDR2 is YFSETQ. The CDR3 starts with the cysteine, ends with the phenylalanine, and has 14 residues. Only the CDR3 part of the read is kept: 42 bases, read in frame from the first base. V gives up 4 bases and J gives up 1 base, and the segment between their germline ends measures 11 bases. The sequences come from CD4+ T cells from PBMCs cultured with HCoV-229E spike peptides, collected after COVID-19 vaccination. What this sample's cell subset or site label stands for: HCoV-229E spike overlapping peptide pool stimulation. The clonotype was recovered from a human donor who received a COVID-19 vaccine. The sequence joins TRBV5-1 to TRBJ1-2; D gene: possibly TRBD1, on 5 matching bases. The nucleotides read TGCGCCAGCAGCCCCAGGGACGGTAACTATGGCTACACCTTC. Translation gives CASSPRDGNYGYTF.